This TCR beta chain was captured by sequencing in a study of T cell changes during pregnancy in multiple sclerosis. The CDR3 totals 15 residues. The J segment lost 1 base and the V segment lost 5 bases, leaving 7 bases of the junction unmatched. Per germline, CDR1 LNHDA and CDR2 SQIVND (reference sequence). Assay used: immunoSEQ multiplex PCR; TCRdb lists only in-frame clones, some missing. The table records fewer than 130,000 clones, roughly nine tenths of them present only once. This chain joins TRBV19 and TRBJ1-1; TRBD1 aligns across 7 bases. The material was peripheral blood, obtained after pregnancy. This receptor was taken from a female donor with multiple sclerosis, enrolled in a pregnancy study. In nucleotides, the CDR3 is TGTGCCAGTAGTCCTCGGACAGGCCCGAACACTGAAGCTTTCTTT. This sequence encodes CASSPRTGPNTEAFF.